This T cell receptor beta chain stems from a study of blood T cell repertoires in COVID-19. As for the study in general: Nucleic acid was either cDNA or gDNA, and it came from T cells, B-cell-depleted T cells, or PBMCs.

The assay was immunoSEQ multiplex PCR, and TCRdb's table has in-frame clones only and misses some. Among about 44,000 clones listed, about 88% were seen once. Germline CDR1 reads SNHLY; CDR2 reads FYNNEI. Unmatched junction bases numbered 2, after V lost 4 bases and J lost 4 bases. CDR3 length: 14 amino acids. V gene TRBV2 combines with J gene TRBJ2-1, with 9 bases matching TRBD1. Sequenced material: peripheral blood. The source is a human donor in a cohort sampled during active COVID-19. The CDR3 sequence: CASSAGQGYNEQFF. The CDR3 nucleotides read TGTGCCAGCAGTGCGGGACAGGGTTACAATGAGCAGTTCTTC.